A single sample is the source of the 15 T cell receptor beta chains below, sequenced in a study of shared clonotypes between healthy human individuals. Sequencing used immunoSEQ multiplex PCR; TCRdb keeps in-frame clones, though not all of them. The table shows some 580,000 clones, with roughly 98% occurring only once. Naivety among CD8 cells was defined by CD45RO negativity and positive CCR7 selection, thereby excluding terminally differentiated effector memory CD45RA+ cells. Material for sequencing was naive CD8+ T cells sorted from blood. These receptor sequences come from a man between 25 and 39 years old in good health.

V usage is TRBV29-1 and J usage is TRBJ1-4; no clear D gene. Germline V gene lookup returns CDR1 SQVTM and CDR2 ANQGSEA. Trimming removed 3 bases from V and 8 bases from J, with 16 bases in between. This CDR3 has 14 residues. The CDR3 loop reads CSVEKPGLGEKLFF. The DNA of the CDR3 is TGCAGCGTTGAGAAGCCCGGACTGGGGGAAAAACTGTTTTTT.

This clone was observed once. The J gene is TRBJ2-5, the V gene TRBV13, with 11 bases fitting TRBD1. The CDR3 extends over 16 amino acids. The V gene end was trimmed by 3 bases and the J gene end by 1 base; junction bases not matched to a gene: 4. Per germline, CDR1 PRHDT and CDR2 FYEKMQ (reference sequence). CDR3 DNA: TGTGCCAGCAGCTTCGGACAGGGGGCAACCCAAGAGACCCAGTACTTC. It specifies CASSFGQGATQETQYF.

The chain combines TRBV9 with TRBJ1-3, with D uncertain. Trimming removed 4 bases at V and 1 base at J, with 12 bases between. The CDR3 length is 15 residues. Germline loops: CDR1 SGDLS, CDR2 YYNGEE. This CDR3 is CASSLGRTSGNTIYF. CDR3 coding DNA: TGTGCCAGCAGCTTAGGAAGGACTTCTGGAAACACCATATATTTT.

The gene calls are TRBV5-4 and TRBJ1-1, with D unresolved. The CDR3 is 14 amino acids. Germline V lookup: CDR1 SGHNT, CDR2 YYREEE (reference sequence). V gave up 3 bases and J gave up 9 bases, with 18 bases separating them. In nucleotides, the CDR3 is TGTGCCAGCAGCTCCCCCGAGACACGTAATCAAGCTTTCTTT. As protein: CASSSPETRNQAFF.

The genes are TRBV7-9 and TRBJ2-7; D is ambiguous. Germline V gene data show CDR1 as SEHNR and CDR2 as FQNEAQ (reference sequence). Trimming shortened V by 5 bases and J by 3 bases, and 8 bases separated the two germline ends. CDR3 length: 12 residues. The CDR3 nucleotides are TGTGCCAGCAGCCCGACTTACTACGAGCAGTACTTC. Its protein product is CASSPTYYEQYF. Filled out from reference TRBV7-9 and TRBJ2-7, the complete variable domain reads DTGVSQNPRHKITKRGQNVTFRCDPISEHNRLYWYRQTLGQGPEFLTYFQNEAQLEKSRLLSDRFSAERPKGSFSTLEIQRTEQGDSAMYLCASSPTYYEQYFGPGTRLTVT.

The rearrangement uses TRBV19 and TRBJ2-7; weak D call: TRBD2 (5 bases). Germline V gives CDR1 LNHDA, CDR2 SQIVND (reference sequence). CDR3 length: 13 amino acids. The ends were cut back, 5 bases at V and 5 bases at J, with 13 bases in the middle. In nucleotides, the CDR3 is TGTGCCAGTAGTGGCCGGGGTTCTGACGAGCAGTACTTC. Translating it yields CASSGRGSDEQYF.

The chain carries TRBV5-1 and TRBJ1-1; TRBD1 matches 9 bases. Looked up from germline, CDR1 is SGHRS and CDR2 is YFSETQ. This CDR3 comprises 17 residues. V lost 3 bases, J lost 3 bases, and 12 bases stayed unmatched. The CDR3 protein is CASSWSEDRGGDTEAFF. CDR3 DNA: TGCGCCAGCAGCTGGTCGGAGGACAGGGGAGGAGACACTGAAGCTTTCTTT.

The rearrangement joins TRBV9 to TRBJ2-5, with TRBD2 matching over 7 bases. CDR1 and CDR2 (germline): SGDLS, YYNGEE. J lost 2 bases, V lost 4 bases, and 11 bases had no gene match. The CDR3 has 16 amino acids. This CDR3 is CASSSRTSRGQETQYF. CDR3 nucleotide sequence: TGTGCCAGCAGCTCTCGGACTAGTCGAGGTCAAGAGACCCAGTACTTC.

The chain links TRBV25-1 to TRBJ2-5; 8 bases agree with TRBD2. Germline V gene sequence: CDR1 MGHDK, CDR2 SYGVNS. J was trimmed by 7 bases and V by 7 bases; bases with no gene match: 8. The CDR3 runs to 13 residues. The chain's CDR3 is CASTPGLEGTQYF. The CDR3 nucleotides are TGTGCCAGCACGCCGGGACTAGAGGGGACCCAGTACTTC.

V is TRBV5-4 and J is TRBJ2-1, with D perhaps being TRBD1 or TRBD2 (6 bases each). The CDR3 runs 16 residues. Trimming stripped 10 bases from V and 9 bases from J, with 29 bases between. Germline lookup yields CDR1 SGHNT and CDR2 YYREEE (reference sequence). In nucleotides, the CDR3 is TGTGCCTTTCTAAGTAGGAGGGGGGTCACGGAGGTTGAGCAGTTCTTC. Amino acids: CAFLSRRGVTEVEQFF.

V is TRBV5-1 and J is TRBJ2-3; weak D call: TRBD2 (6 bases). Per germline, CDR1 SGHRS and CDR2 YFSETQ. The CDR3 consists of 17 residues. Trimming shortened V by 6 bases and J by 5 bases, and 25 bases separated the two germline ends. The CDR3 coding sequence is TGCGCCAGCAACCCCGGGCGGAGGGGAGAGGTAGGAGATACGCAGTATTTT. Translation gives CASNPGRRGEVGDTQYF.

The chain combines TRBV27 with TRBJ2-1, with 8 bases that match TRBD2. Trimming took 4 bases from V and 4 from J; bases not matched to a gene: 9. Germline loops: CDR1 MNHEY, CDR2 SMNVEV (reference sequence). The CDR3 totals 16 residues. DNA for the CDR3: TGTGCCAGCAGTTCCCTAGCGGGCTTTGGATACAATGAGCAGTTCTTC. This gives the protein CASSSLAGFGYNEQFF.

This clone has only one observation. The chain carries TRBV10-2 and TRBJ2-3; 9 bases align to TRBD1. The J segment lost 5 bases and the V segment lost 2 bases, leaving 2 bases of the junction unmatched. This CDR3 comprises 14 residues. The V gene's germline CDR1 is WSHSY and CDR2 SAAADI. The chain's CDR3 is CASSELDRGDTQYF. The DNA of the CDR3 is TGCGCCAGCAGTGAGCTGGACAGGGGAGATACGCAGTATTTT.

This clone was counted once. Other DNA sequences within the sample encode an identical CDR3. The chain joins TRBV6-5 to TRBJ2-7; 7 nucleotides align to TRBD1. The germline V gene encodes CDR1 MNHEY and CDR2 SVGAGI. The CDR3 contains 14 residues. J gave up 3 bases and V 3 bases, and 5 bases lay outside the gene matches. CDR3 nucleotide sequence: TGTGCCAGCAGTTATGCAGGGGGTAGCTACGAGCAGTACTTC. Its protein is CASSYAGGSYEQYF.

This clone showed up just once. This chain connects TRBV5-8 to TRBJ2-2; unclear D gene. In germline, CDR1 is SGHTS, CDR2 YDEGEE. The CDR3 runs 15 residues. The V end lost 4 bases, the J end lost 6 bases, and 16 bases lay between the germline ends. The CDR3 spells CASSMTGSGSGELFF. CDR3 bases: TGTGCCAGCAGCATGACTGGGTCGGGTTCCGGGGAGCTGTTTTTT. Full variable domain (rest looked up from reference TRBV5-8 and TRBJ2-2): EAGVTQSPTHLIKTRGQQATLRCSPISGHTSVYWYQQALGLGLQFLLWYDEGEERNRGNFPPRFSGRQFPNYSSELNVNALELEDSALYLCASSMTGSGSGELFFGEGSRLTVL.